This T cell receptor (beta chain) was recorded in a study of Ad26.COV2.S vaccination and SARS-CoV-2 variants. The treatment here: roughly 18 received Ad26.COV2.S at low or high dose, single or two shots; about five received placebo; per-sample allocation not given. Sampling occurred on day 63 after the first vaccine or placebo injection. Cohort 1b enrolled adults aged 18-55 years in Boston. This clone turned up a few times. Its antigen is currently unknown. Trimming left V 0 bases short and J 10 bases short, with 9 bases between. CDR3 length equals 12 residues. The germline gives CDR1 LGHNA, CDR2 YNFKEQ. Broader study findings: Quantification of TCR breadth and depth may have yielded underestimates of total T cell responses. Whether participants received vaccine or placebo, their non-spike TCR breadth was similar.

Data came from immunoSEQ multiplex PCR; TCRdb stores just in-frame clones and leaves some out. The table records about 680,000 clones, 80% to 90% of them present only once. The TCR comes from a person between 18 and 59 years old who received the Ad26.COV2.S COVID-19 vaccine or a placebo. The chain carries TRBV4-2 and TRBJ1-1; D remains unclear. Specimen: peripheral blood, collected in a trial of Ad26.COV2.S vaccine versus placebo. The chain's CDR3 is CASSQDRLVAFF. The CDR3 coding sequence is TGTGCCAGCAGCCAAGACAGACTTGTAGCTTTCTTT.